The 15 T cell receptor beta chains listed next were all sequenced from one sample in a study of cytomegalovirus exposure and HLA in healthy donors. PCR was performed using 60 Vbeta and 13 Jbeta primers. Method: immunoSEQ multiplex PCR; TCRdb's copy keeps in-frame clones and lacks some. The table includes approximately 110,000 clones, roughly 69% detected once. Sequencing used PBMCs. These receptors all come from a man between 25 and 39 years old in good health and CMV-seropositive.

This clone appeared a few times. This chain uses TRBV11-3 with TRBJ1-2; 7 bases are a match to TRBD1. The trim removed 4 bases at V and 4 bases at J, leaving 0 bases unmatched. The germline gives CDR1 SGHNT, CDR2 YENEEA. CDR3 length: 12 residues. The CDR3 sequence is CASSSGGYGYTF. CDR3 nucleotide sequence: TGTGCCAGCAGCTCAGGGGGCTATGGCTACACCTTC.

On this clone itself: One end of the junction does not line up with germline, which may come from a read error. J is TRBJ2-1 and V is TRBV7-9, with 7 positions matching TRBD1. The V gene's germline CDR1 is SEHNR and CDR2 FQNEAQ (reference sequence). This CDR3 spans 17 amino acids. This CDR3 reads CSSSLTPAGTAYNEQFF. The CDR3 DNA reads TGTTCCAGCAGCTTAACTCCTGCCGGGACAGCCTACAATGAGCAGTTCTTC.

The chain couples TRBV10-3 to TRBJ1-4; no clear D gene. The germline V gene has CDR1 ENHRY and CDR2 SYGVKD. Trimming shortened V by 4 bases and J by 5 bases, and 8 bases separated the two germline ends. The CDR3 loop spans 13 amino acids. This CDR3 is CAISGGKNEKLFF. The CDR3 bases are TGTGCCATCAGTGGAGGGAAGAATGAAAAACTGTTTTTT.

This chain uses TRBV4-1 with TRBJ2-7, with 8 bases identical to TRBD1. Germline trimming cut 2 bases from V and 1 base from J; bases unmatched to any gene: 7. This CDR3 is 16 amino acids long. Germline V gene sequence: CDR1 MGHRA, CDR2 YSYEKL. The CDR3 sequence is CASSQRTGDRSYEQYF. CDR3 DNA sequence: TGCGCCAGCAGCCAACGTACGGGGGACAGGTCCTACGAGCAGTACTTC.

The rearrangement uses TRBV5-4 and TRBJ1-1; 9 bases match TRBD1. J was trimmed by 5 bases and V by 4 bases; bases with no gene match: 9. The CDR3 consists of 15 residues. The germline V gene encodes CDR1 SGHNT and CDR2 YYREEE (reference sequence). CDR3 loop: CASSGGQGQRTEAFF. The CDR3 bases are TGTGCCAGCAGCGGCGGACAGGGGCAAAGGACTGAAGCTTTCTTT.

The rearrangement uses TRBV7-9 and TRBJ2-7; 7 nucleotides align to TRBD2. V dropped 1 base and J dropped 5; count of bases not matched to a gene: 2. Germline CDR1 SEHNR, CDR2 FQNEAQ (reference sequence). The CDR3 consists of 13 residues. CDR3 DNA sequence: TGTGCCAGCAGCTTAGTGGGAGGGGACGAGCAGTACTTC. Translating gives CASSLVGGDEQYF.

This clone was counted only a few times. The chain's CDR3 is CASSPGTSSDTQYF. Here the CDR3 DNA reads TGTGCCAGCAGCCCGGGGACTAGCTCCGATACGCAGTATTTT. The chain uses TRBV7-3 and TRBJ2-3, with 9 bases that match TRBD2. After removal of 5 bases from V and 6 bases from J, the junction contained 6 bases not matched to a gene. This CDR3 contains 14 residues. Looked up from germline, CDR1 is SGHTA and CDR2 is FQGTGA.

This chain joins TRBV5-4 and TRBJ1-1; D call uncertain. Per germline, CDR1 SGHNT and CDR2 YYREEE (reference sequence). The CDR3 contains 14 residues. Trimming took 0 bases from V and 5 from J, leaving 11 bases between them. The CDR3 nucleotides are TGTGCCAGCAGCTTGGAATCGGGGATAACTGAAGCTTTCTTT. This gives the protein CASSLESGITEAFF. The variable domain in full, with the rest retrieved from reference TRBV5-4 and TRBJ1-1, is ETGVTQSPTHLIKTRGQQVTLRCSSQSGHNTVSWYQQALGQGPQFIFQYYREEENGRGNFPPRFSGLQFPNYSSELNVNALELDDSALYLCASSLESGITEAFFGQGTRLTVV.

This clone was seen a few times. In DNA, the CDR3 is TGTGCCAGTACCGCAGGGGGCGAAAAACTGTTTTTT. Protein product: CASTAGGEKLFF. V is TRBV19 and J is TRBJ1-4; TRBD1 matches 8 bases. Germline V gene data show CDR1 as LNHDA and CDR2 as SQIVND (reference sequence). The CDR3 totals 12 residues. The junction had 3 bases not matched to a gene; V was cut back by 7 bases and J by 8 bases.

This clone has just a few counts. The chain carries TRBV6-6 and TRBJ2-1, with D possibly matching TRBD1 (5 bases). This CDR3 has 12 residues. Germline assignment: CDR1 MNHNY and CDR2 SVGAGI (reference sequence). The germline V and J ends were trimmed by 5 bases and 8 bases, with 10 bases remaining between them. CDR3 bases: TGTGCCAGCAGTGTAACAGGCGATGAGCAGTTCTTC. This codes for CASSVTGDEQFF.

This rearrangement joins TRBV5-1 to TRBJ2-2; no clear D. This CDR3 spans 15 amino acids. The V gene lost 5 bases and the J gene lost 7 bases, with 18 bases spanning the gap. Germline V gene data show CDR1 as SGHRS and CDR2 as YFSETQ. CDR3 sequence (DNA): TGCGCCAGCAGTTCGACTCCTCTCTTGCGCGGGGAGCTGTTTTTT. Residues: CASSSTPLLRGELFF. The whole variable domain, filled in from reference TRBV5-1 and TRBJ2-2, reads KAGVTQTPRYLIKTRGQQVTLSCSPISGHRSVSWYQQTPGQGLQFLFEYFSETQRNKGNFPGRFSGRQFSNSRSEMNVSTLELGDSALYLCASSSTPLLRGELFFGEGSRLTVL.

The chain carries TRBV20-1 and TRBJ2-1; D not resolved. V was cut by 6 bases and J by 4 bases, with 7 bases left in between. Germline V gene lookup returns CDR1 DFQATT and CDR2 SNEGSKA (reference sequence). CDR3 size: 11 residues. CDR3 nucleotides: TGCAGTGCCCAACATTACAATGAGCAGTTCTTC. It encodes CSAQHYNEQFF.

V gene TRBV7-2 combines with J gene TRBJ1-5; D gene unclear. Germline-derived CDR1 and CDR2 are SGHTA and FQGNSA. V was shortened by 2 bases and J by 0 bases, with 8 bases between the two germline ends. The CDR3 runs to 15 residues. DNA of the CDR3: TGTGCCAGCAGCTTAACAGCCCTTAGCAATCAGCCCCAGCATTTT. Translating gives CASSLTALSNQPQHF. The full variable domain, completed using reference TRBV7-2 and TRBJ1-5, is GAGVSQSPSNKVTEKGKDVELRCDPISGHTALYWYRQSLGQGLEFLIYFQGNSAPDKSGLPSDRFSAERTGGSVSTLTIQRTQQEDSAVYLCASSLTALSNQPQHFGDGTRLSIL.

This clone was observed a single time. The CDR3 loop is CASSEESAGGTDTQYF. The CDR3 region has the DNA TGCGCCAGCAGTGAGGAATCAGCGGGGGGCACAGATACGCAGTATTTT. The chain uses TRBV10-1 and TRBJ2-3; TRBD2 agrees at 8 bases. The CDR3 loop spans 16 amino acids. Trimming at V came to 2 bases and at J to 1 base, leaving 5 bases not matched to a gene. Germline lookup yields CDR1 WNHNN and CDR2 SYGVQD (reference sequence).

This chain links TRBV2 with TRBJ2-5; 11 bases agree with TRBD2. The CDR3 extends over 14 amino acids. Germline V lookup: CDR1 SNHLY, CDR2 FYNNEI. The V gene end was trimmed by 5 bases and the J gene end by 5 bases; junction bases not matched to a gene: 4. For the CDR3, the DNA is TGTGCCAGCAGTAAGACTAGCGGGGAGGAGACCCAGTACTTC. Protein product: CASSKTSGEETQYF. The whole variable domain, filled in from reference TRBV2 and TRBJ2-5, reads EPEVTQTPSHQVTQMGQEVILRCVPISNHLYFYWYRQILGQKVEFLVSFYNNEISEKSEIFDDQFSVERPDGSNFTLKIRSTKLEDSAMYFCASSKTSGEETQYFGPGTRLLVL.